This T cell receptor beta chain appears in the sequencing data of a study of blood T cell repertoires in COVID-19. Study-wide background: The United States, Italy and Spain provided the acute and convalescent COVID-19 samples. T cells, B-cell-depleted T cells, or PBMCs provided the cDNA or gDNA that served as material.

Germline V gene lookup returns CDR1 SGDLS and CDR2 YYNGEE. The CDR3 is 16 residues long. The ends lost 0 bases at V and 8 bases at J; junction bases unmatched: 10. How the authors handled the data: The assay estimated nucleated cells by amplifying reference gene primers. Sequencing used immunoSEQ multiplex PCR; TCRdb keeps in-frame clones, though not all of them. The D gene and trimming were derived from the DNA, and the V and J assignments and clone size from that table. The sample carries approximately 85,000 clones, roughly 87% recorded once. The sequence was collected from a woman in her forties or fifties with active or convalescent COVID-19. Material for sequencing was peripheral blood. This chain joins TRBV9 and TRBJ2-3; TRBD2 matches at 9 bases. Here the CDR3 reads CASSVVQAGGQGTQYF. The CDR3 coding sequence is TGTGCCAGCAGCGTAGTCCAAGCGGGGGGCCAAGGTACGCAGTATTTT. Using reference TRBV9 and TRBJ2-3 for the parts outside the CDR3, the full variable domain is DSGVTQTPKHLITATGQRVTLRCSPRSGDLSVYWYQQSLDQGLQFLIQYYNGEERAKGNILERFSAQQFPDLHSELNLSSLELGDSALYFCASSVVQAGGQGTQYFGPGTRLTVL.